The text below deals with one T cell receptor beta chain. Its antigen is currently unknown. The data are from a study of graft-versus-host responses after intestinal transplantation. Across the whole study: Among the recipients, all got anti-thymocyte globulin induction and then tacrolimus and steroids for around 3 years. Study conclusions and caveats: GvH clones occurred in recipient marrow; some first appeared in ileum or blood. Subjects displaying graft-donor T cell macrochimerism possessed elevated graft-versus-host to host-versus-graft clonal ratios inside allografts. Early post-transplant falls in HvG clones accompanied the peak levels of circulating GvH clones.

TCRdb's table, derived via immunoSEQ multiplex PCR, lists solely in-frame clones and lacks some. The repertoire holds 90,000 to 120,000 clones, with about 87% as singletons. Germline assignment: CDR1 LNHDA and CDR2 SQIVND (reference sequence). Trimming took 5 bases from V and 5 from J, leaving 15 bases between them. CDR3 length: 14 residues. The source of this sequence is a human donor who was the organ donor for an intestinal transplant. The material was unstimulated CD4+ T cells sorted from spleen or lymph node cells, obtained before transplant. V is TRBV19 and J is TRBJ2-5, with D perhaps given as TRBD1 or TRBD2 (5 bases each). CDR3 nucleotides: TGTGCCAGTAGTCCCTCGGTGGGACCGGAGACCCAGTACTTC. Translating gives CASSPSVGPETQYF.